A single T cell receptor beta chain is shown here with its context. Its cognate antigen is unknown. Sequencing was performed with immunoSEQ multiplex PCR; in TCRdb, only in-frame clones are kept and a portion is missing. Of approximately 600,000 clones listed, around 96% are singletons. The sample originates from a study of shared clonotypes between healthy human individuals. General study results and limits: A handful of donors showed sharing of 4.5% to 6% of naive CD4 clonotypes.

The CDR3 runs to 15 residues. Deletions cut 5 bases from V and 4 bases from J, with 17 bases between. Germline lookup yields CDR1 MNHEY and CDR2 SMNVEV (reference sequence). Naive CD8 cells lacked CD45RO, underwent positive selection for CCR7 and left out terminally differentiated effector memory CD45RA+ cells. The donors, healthy adults who were HIV-negative, had experienced no recent acute infections or vaccinations. This chain uses TRBV27 with TRBJ1-2, with a weak D call TRBD1 (6 bases). Sequencing used naive CD8+ T cells sorted from blood. The sequence came from a woman in her 30s in good health. The CDR3 loop is CASSPTPGAPYGYTF. CDR3 sequence (DNA): TGTGCCAGCAGTCCCACTCCAGGGGCGCCCTATGGCTACACCTTC.